A selection of T cell receptor beta chains follows, all from one sample in a study of blood T cell repertoires in COVID-19. Assay: immunoSEQ multiplex PCR; the TCRdb copy retains only in-frame clones and omits some. In the table there are under 130,000 clones, around 91% of which are singletons. Material: peripheral blood. The source is an elderly woman with acute or convalescent COVID-19. The CDR3 runs from the conserved cysteine through the conserved F or W. A D gene is named only where the DNA matches it firmly. The size field is filled for only some rows; it gives once, few, many or a size class.

TRBV7-9	NA	NA	TRBJ1-4	CASSPSLSTNEKLFF	TGTGCCAGCAGCCCCTCCCTCTCAACTAATGAAAAACTGTTTTTT
TRBV30	NA	NA	TRBJ1-5	CAWSDRVYSNQPQHF	TGTGCCTGGAGTGACAGGGTTTATAGCAATCAGCCCCAGCATTTT
TRBV9	NA	NA	TRBJ1-1	CASSLGWETEAFF	TGTGCCAGCAGCCTCGGATGGGAGACTGAAGCTTTCTTT
TRBV11-2	NA	TRBD2	TRBJ2-1	CASSLATSVFNEQFF	TGTGCCAGCAGCTTAGCGACTAGCGTTTTCAATGAGCAGTTCTTC
TRBV9	NA	NA	TRBJ2-5	CASSSWGGSETQYF	TGTGCCAGCAGCTCTTGGGGGGGCAGCGAGACCCAGTACTTC
TRBV6-1	NA	NA	TRBJ2-7	CASSGINRVGSYEQYF	TGTGCCAGCAGTGGAATTAACAGGGTCGGGTCCTACGAGCAGTACTTC
TRBV23-1	NA	NA	TRBJ2-7	CASSQDSSEPSYEQYF	TGCGCCAGCAGTCAGGACAGTTCTGAGCCGTCCTACGAGCAGTACTTC
TRBV5-1	NA	TRBD1	TRBJ1-1	CASSSLGQGPYTNTEAFF	TGCGCCAGCAGCTCACTCGGACAGGGGCCTTATACGAACACTGAAGCTTTCTTT
TRBV2	NA	TRBD1	TRBJ1-5	CASTGQVNQPQHF	TGTGCCAGCACGGGACAGGTAAATCAGCCCCAGCATTTT
TRBV12-3/TRBV12-4	NA	NA	TRBJ1-1	CASSLQMNTEAFF	TGTGCCAGCAGTTTACAGATGAACACTGAAGCTTTCTTT
TRBV28	few	NA	TRBJ1-2	CASSLSYGRLSYGYTF	TGTGCCAGCAGTTTATCGTACGGGAGGCTTAGCTATGGCTACACCTTC
TRBV18	NA	TRBD2	TRBJ2-1	CASSPRGLPGLAGLGSYNEQFF	TGTGCCAGCTCACCACGGGGCCTACCGGGACTAGCGGGGTTGGGTTCCTACAATGAGCAGTTCTTC
TRBV2	NA	TRBD1	TRBJ1-1	CASSRGQVNTEAFF	TGTGCCAGCAGTAGGGGACAGGTGAACACTGAAGCTTTCTTT
TRBV30	NA	NA	TRBJ1-5	CAWSGARNNQPQHF	TGTGCCTGGAGTGGGGCACGAAACAATCAGCCCCAGCATTTT
TRBV2	NA	TRBD1	TRBJ1-2	CASSEGQGAFYGYTF	TGTGCCAGCAGTGAAGGGCAGGGGGCATTCTATGGCTACACCTTC
TRBV7-6	NA	TRBD1	TRBJ2-7	CASSWTGKAEQYF	TGTGCCAGCAGCTGGACAGGGAAGGCGGAGCAGTACTTC
TRBV5-1	once	TRBD1	TRBJ1-2	CASSLDRANYGYTF	TGCGCCAGCAGCCTGGACAGGGCGAACTATGGCTACACCTTC
TRBV6-4	NA	NA	TRBJ2-1	CASSAGNSYNEQFF	TGTGCCAGCAGCGCAGGGAACTCCTACAATGAGCAGTTCTTC
TRBV9	NA	NA	TRBJ1-3	CASSVPDSAGNTIYF	TGTGCCAGCAGCGTACCGGACAGCGCTGGAAACACCATATATTTT
TRBV19	NA	TRBD1	TRBJ2-2	CASSLGQGVGGELFF	TGTGCCAGTAGTCTCGGACAGGGGGTTGGCGGGGAGCTGTTTTTT
TRBV28	NA	TRBD1	TRBJ2-7	CASSPPGTASYEQYF	TGTGCCAGCAGTCCCCCCGGGACAGCCTCCTACGAGCAGTACTTC
TRBV16	once	NA	TRBJ2-7	CASSQSTGWYSYEQYF	TGTGCCAGCAGCCAATCGACAGGCTGGTACTCCTACGAGCAGTACTTC
TRBV10-3	NA	TRBD1	TRBJ1-1	CAISESMDRYEAFF	TGTGCCATCAGTGAGTCGATGGACAGGTATGAAGCTTTCTTT
TRBV10-3	NA	TRBD1	TRBJ1-3	CAIRGQPDQSSGNTIYF	TGTGCCATCAGGGGACAGCCCGACCAAAGCTCTGGAAACACCATATATTTT
TRBV3-1/TRBV3-2	NA	NA	TRBJ2-4	CASSQAGRYENIQYF	TGTGCCAGCAGCCAGGCAGGGAGGTACGAAAACATTCAGTACTTC
TRBV15	NA	TRBD1	TRBJ1-5	CATSREYRDRGYNQPQHF	TGTGCCACCAGCAGAGAGTACCGGGACAGGGGGTACAATCAGCCCCAGCATTTT
TRBV19	NA	TRBD1	TRBJ1-6	CASSIGVPTGVDYNSPLHF	TGTGCCAGTAGTATTGGGGTCCCGACAGGGGTTGACTATAATTCACCCCTCCACTTT
TRBV28	NA	NA	TRBJ2-3	CASSFAGIGSDTQYF	TGTGCCAGCAGTTTTGCTGGTATCGGGAGTGATACGCAGTATTTT
TRBV2	NA	TRBD2	TRBJ2-7	CASSTWGEGYEQYF	TGTGCCAGCAGCACATGGGGGGAGGGCTACGAGCAGTACTTC
TRBV7-2	NA	NA	TRBJ2-5	CASSSQEVQTQYF	TGTGCCAGCAGCTCGCAAGAGGTGCAGACCCAGTACTTC
TRBV28	NA	NA	TRBJ2-6	CASRASGANVLTF	TGTGCCAGCAGAGCCTCTGGGGCCAACGTCCTGACTTTC
TRBV6-1	NA	TRBD1	TRBJ1-2	CASSSVDRAGYTF	TGTGCCAGCAGTTCCGTCGACAGGGCTGGCTACACCTTC
TRBV1	few	NA	TRBJ2-7	CTSSQARQGNSYEQYF	TGCACCAGCAGCCAAGCGCGACAGGGGAACAGCTACGAGCAGTACTTC
TRBV11-1	NA	NA	TRBJ2-7	CASSLLAGSSYEQYF	TGTGCCAGCAGCTTATTGGCGGGGAGCTCCTACGAGCAGTACTTC
TRBV28	NA	TRBD2	TRBJ2-1	CASTPGGDYNEQFF	TGTGCCAGCACTCCGGGGGGGGACTACAATGAGCAGTTCTTC
TRBV25-1	NA	NA	TRBJ2-4	CASSENRDILAKNIQYF	TGTGCCAGCAGTGAAAACCGGGACATTCTAGCCAAAAACATTCAGTACTTC
TRBV5-1	NA	NA	TRBJ1-2	CASSPEGGSPLANYGYTF	TGCGCCAGCAGCCCCGAGGGTGGGTCTCCCTTAGCTAACTATGGCTACACCTTC
TRBV20-1	NA	NA	TRBJ1-2	CSASTSNYGYTF	TGCAGTGCTAGTACAAGTAACTATGGCTACACCTTC
TRBV7-9	NA	NA	TRBJ1-2	CASSSVLGGVGYTF	TGTGCCAGCAGCTCGGTTCTGGGAGGGGTTGGCTACACCTTC
TRBV2	NA	NA	TRBJ2-1	CASSRRFIETFSNEQFF	TGTGCCAGCAGCCGGAGGTTTATTGAAACCTTTAGTAATGAGCAGTTCTTC
TRBV4-3	NA	NA	TRBJ2-2	CASSQGGVPAELFF	TGCGCCAGCAGCCAAGGGGGAGTCCCCGCTGAGCTGTTTTTT
TRBV2	once	NA	TRBJ1-3	CASSEAWGGTGNTIYF	TGTGCCAGCAGTGAAGCGTGGGGGGGGACTGGAAACACCATATATTTT
TRBV28	NA	TRBD1	TRBJ2-7	CASSGTGGNEQYF	TGTGCCAGCAGCGGGACAGGGGGTAACGAGCAGTACTTC
TRBV18	NA	NA	TRBJ2-5	CASSPPTGKQETQYF	TGTGCCAGCTCACCACCGACAGGAAAGCAAGAGACCCAGTACTTC